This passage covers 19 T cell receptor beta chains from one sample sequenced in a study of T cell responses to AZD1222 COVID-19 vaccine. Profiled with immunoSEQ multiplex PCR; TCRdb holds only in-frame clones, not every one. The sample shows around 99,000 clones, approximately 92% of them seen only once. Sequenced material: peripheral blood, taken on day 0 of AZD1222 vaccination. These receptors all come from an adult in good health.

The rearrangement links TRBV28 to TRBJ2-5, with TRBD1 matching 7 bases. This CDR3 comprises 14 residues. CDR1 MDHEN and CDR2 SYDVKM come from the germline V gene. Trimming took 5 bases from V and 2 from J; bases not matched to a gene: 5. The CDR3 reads CASSIGTEQETQYF. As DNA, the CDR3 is TGTGCCAGCAGTATAGGGACAGAGCAAGAGACCCAGTACTTC.

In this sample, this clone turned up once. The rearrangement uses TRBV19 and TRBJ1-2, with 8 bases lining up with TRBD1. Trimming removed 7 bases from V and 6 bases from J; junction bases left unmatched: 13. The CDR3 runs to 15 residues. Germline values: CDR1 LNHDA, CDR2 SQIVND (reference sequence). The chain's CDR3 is CASKAAQGAINGYTF. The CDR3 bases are TGTGCCAGTAAAGCCGCGCAGGGGGCGATTAATGGCTACACCTTC. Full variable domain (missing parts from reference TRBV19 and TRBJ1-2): DGGITQSPKYLFRKEGQNVTLSCEQNLNHDAMYWYRQDPGQGLRLIYYSQIVNDFQKGDIAEGYSVSREKKESFPLTVTSAQKNPTAFYLCASKAAQGAINGYTFGSGTRLTVV.

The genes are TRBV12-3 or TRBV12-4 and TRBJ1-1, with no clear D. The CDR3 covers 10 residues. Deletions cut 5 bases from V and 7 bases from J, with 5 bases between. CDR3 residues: CASSGNEAFF. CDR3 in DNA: TGTGCCAGCAGTGGCAATGAAGCTTTCTTT.

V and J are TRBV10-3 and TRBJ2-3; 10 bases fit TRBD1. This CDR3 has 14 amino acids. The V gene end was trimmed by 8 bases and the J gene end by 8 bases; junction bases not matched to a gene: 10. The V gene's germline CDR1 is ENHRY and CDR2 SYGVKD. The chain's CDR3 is CAIGLTDRGVTQYF. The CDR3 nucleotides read TGTGCCATCGGCCTCACGGACAGGGGGGTTACGCAGTATTTT.

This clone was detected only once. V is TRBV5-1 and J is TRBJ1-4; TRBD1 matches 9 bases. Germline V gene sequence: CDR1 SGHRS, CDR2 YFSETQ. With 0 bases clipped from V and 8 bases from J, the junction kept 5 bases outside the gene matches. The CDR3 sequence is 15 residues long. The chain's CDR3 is CASSLEGQGGEKLFF. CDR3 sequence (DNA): TGCGCCAGCAGCTTGGAGGGACAGGGAGGAGAAAAACTGTTTTTT.

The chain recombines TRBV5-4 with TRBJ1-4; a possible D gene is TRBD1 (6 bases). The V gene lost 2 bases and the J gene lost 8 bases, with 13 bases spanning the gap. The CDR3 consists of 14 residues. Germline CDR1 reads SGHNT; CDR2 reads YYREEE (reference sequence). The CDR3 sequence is CASSLQGSGEKLFF. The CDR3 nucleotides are TGTGCCAGCAGCTTACAGGGAAGCGGAGAAAAACTGTTTTTT.

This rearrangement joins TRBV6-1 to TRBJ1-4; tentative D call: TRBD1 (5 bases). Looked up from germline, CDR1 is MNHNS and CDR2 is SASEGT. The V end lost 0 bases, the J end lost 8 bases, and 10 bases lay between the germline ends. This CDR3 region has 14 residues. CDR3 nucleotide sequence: TGTGCCAGCAGTGAAGCGGCGCGGGGGGAAAAACTGTTTTTT. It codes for CASSEAARGEKLFF.

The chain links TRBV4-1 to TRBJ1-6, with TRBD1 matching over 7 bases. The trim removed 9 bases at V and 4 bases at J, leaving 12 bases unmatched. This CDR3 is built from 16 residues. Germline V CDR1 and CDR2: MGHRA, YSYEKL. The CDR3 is CASRSPGDSYNSPLHF. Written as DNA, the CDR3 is TGCGCCAGTCGTTCACCGGGGGACAGTTATAATTCACCCCTCCACTTT.

CDR3 DNA: TGTGCCAGCAGCCCCACACTGCGGGGCCGTCTCGGGGAGCTGTTTTTT. Its translation: CASSPTLRGRLGELFF. This chain uses TRBV5-6 with TRBJ2-2; maybe TRBD2 (6 bases). The CDR3 covers 16 residues. Germline V gene sequence: CDR1 SGHDT, CDR2 YYEEEE. The V end was cut by 4 bases, the J end by 7 bases, with 20 bases between.

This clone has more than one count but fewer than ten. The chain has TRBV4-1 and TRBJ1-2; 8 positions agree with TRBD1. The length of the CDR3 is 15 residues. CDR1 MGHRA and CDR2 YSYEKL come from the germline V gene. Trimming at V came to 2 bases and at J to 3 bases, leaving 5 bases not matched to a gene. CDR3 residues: CASSQSQGVDYGYTF. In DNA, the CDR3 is TGCGCCAGCAGCCAATCACAGGGGGTAGACTATGGCTACACCTTC.

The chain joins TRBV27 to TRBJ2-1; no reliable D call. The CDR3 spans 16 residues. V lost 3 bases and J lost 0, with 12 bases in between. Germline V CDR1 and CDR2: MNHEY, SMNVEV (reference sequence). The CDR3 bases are TGTGCCAGCAGTTTTGGTTCCGGGTTCTCCTACAATGAGCAGTTCTTC. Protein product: CASSFGSGFSYNEQFF.

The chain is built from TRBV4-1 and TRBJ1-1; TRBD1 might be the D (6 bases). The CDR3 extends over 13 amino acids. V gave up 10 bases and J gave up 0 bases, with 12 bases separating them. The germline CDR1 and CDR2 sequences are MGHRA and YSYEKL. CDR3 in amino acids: CATSRGMNTEAFF. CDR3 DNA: TGCGCCACCTCCAGGGGCATGAACACTGAAGCTTTCTTT.

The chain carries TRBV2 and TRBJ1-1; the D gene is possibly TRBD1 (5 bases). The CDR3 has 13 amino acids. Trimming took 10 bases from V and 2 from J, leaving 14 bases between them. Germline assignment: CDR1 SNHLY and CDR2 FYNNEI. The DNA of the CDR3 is TGTGCCAATCGGCAGGGACGAAACACTGAAGCTTTCTTT. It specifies CANRQGRNTEAFF. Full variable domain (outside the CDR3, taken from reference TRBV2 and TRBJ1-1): EPEVTQTPSHQVTQMGQEVILRCVPISNHLYFYWYRQILGQKVEFLVSFYNNEISEKSEIFDDQFSVERPDGSNFTLKIRSTKLEDSAMYFCANRQGRNTEAFFGQGTRLTVV.

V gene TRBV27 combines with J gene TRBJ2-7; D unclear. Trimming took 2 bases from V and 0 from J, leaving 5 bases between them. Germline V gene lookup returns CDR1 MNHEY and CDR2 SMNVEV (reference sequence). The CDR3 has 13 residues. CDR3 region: CASSLDLSYEQYF. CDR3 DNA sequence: TGTGCCAGCAGTTTAGACCTCTCCTACGAGCAGTACTTC.

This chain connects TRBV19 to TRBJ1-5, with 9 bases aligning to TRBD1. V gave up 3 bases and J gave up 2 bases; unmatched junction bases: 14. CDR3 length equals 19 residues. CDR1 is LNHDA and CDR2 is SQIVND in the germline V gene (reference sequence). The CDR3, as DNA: TGTGCCAGTAGTATGGGGTGGGACAGGGAAGTAGAAGGCAATCAGCCCCAGCATTTT. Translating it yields CASSMGWDREVEGNQPQHF.

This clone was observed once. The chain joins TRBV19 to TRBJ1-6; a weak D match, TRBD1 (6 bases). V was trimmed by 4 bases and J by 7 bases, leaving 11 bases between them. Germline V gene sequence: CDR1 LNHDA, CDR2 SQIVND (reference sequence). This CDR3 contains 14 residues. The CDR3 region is CASSTRTENSPLHF. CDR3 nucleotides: TGTGCCAGTAGTACCCGGACAGAGAATTCACCCCTCCACTTT. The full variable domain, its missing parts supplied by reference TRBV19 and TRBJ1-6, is DGGITQSPKYLFRKEGQNVTLSCEQNLNHDAMYWYRQDPGQGLRLIYYSQIVNDFQKGDIAEGYSVSREKKESFPLTVTSAQKNPTAFYLCASSTRTENSPLHFGNGTRLTVT.

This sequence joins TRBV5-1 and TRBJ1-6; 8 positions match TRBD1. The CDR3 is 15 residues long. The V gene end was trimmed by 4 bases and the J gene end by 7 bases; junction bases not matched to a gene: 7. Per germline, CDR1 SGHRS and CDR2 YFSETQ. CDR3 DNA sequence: TGCGCCAGCAGCGCGACGGGACAGGAGAATTCACCCCTCCACTTT. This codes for CASSATGQENSPLHF. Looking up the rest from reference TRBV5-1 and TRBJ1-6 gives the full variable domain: KAGVTQTPRYLIKTRGQQVTLSCSPISGHRSVSWYQQTPGQGLQFLFEYFSETQRNKGNFPGRFSGRQFSNSRSEMNVSTLELGDSALYLCASSATGQENSPLHFGNGTRLTVT.

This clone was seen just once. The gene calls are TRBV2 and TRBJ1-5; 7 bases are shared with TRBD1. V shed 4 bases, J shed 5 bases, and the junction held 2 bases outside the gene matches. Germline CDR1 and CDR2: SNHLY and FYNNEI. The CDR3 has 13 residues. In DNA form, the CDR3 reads TGTGCCAGCAGTGGGCAGGGGGATCAGCCCCAGCATTTT. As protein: CASSGQGDQPQHF.

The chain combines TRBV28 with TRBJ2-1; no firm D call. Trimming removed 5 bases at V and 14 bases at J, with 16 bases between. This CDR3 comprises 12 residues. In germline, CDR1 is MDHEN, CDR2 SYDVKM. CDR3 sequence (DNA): TGTGCCAGCAGTCCCCGACGGACCAAGAAGTTCTTC. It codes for CASSPRRTKKFF.